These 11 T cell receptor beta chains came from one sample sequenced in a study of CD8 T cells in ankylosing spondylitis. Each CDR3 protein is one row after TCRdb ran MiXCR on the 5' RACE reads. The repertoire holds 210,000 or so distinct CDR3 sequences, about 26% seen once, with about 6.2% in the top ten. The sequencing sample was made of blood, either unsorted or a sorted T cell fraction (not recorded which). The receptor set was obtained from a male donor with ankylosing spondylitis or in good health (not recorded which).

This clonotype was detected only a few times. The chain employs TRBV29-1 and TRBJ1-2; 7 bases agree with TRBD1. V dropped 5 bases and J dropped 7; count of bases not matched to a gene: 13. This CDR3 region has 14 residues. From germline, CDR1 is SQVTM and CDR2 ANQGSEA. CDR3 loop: CSVLITGALGGYTF. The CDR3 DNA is TGCAGCGTTTTGATAACAGGGGCGCTGGGTGGCTACACCTTC.

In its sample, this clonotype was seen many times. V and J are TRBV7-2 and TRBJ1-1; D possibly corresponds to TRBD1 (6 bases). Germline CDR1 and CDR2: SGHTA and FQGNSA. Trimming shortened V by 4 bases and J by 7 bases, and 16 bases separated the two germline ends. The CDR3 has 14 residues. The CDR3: CASSSGAYRGEAFF. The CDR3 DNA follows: TGTGCCAGCAGCTCAGGGGCGTATCGGGGTGAAGCTTTCTTT.

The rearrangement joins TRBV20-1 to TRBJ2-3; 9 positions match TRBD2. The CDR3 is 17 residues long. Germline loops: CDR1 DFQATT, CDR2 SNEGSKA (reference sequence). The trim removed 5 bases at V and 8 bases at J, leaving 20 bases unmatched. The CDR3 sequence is CSAVGLAGTPEQGTQYF. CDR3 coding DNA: TGCAGTGCTGTCGGGCTAGCGGGAACCCCCGAGCAGGGTACGCAGTATTTT.

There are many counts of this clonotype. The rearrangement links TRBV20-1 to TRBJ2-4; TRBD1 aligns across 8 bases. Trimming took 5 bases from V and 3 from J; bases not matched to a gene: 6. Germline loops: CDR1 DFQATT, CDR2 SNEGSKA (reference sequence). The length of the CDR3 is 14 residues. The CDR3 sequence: CSAYSGGDKNIQYF. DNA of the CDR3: TGCAGTGCTTATTCAGGGGGCGACAAAAACATTCAGTACTTC.

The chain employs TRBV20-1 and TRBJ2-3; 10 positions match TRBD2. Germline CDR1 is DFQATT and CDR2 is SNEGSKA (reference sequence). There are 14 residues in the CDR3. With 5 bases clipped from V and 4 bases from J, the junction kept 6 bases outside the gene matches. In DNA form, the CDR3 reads TGCAGTGCTTCTACTAGCGGGACATCAGATACGCAGTATTTT. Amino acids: CSASTSGTSDTQYF.

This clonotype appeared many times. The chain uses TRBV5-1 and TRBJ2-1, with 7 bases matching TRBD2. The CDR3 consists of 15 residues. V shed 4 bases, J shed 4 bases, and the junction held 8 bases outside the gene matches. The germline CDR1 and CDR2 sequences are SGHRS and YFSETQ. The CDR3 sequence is CASSVLAGEYNEQFF. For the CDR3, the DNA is TGCGCCAGCAGCGTCCTGGCGGGGGAATACAATGAGCAGTTCTTC.

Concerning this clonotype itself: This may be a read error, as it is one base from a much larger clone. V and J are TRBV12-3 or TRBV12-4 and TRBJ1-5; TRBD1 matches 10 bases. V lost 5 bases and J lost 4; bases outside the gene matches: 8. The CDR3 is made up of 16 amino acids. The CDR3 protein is CASSIRTGGINQPQHF. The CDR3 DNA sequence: TGTGCCAGCAGTATCCGGACAGGGGGTATTAATCAGCCCCAGCATTTT.

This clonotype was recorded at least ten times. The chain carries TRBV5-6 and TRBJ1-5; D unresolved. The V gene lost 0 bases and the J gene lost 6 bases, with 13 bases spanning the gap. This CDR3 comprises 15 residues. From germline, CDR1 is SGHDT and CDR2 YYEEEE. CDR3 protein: CASSLGETRAQPQHF. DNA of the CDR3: TGTGCCAGCAGCTTGGGAGAGACTAGGGCTCAGCCCCAGCATTTT.

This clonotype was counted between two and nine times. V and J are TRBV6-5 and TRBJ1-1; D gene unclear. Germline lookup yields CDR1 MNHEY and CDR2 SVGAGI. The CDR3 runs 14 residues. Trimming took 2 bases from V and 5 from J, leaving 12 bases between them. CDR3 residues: CASSYPPRWTEAFF. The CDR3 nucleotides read TGTGCCAGCAGTTACCCGCCAAGGTGGACTGAAGCTTTCTTT.

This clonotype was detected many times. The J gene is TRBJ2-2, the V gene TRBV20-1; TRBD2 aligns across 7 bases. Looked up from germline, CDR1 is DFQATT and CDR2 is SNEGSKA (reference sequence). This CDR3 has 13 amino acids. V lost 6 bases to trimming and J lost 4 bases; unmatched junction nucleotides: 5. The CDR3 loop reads CSATGLTTGELFF. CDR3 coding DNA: TGCAGTGCCACGGGACTAACCACCGGGGAGCTGTTTTTT.

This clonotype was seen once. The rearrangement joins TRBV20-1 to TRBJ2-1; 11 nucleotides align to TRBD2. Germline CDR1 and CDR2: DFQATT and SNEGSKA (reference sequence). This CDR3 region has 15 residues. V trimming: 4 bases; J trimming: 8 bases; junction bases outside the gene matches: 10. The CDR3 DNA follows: TGCAGTGCTATTATGACTAGCGGGACATATCATGAGCAGTTCTTC. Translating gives CSAIMTSGTYHEQFF.